These T cell receptor beta chains were read from a single sample in a study of T-cell reconstitution after alpha-beta-depleted transplantation in children. TCRdb independently ran MiXCR on the PCR reads; one entry per CDR3 protein. The repertoire holds some 450,000 distinct CDR3 sequences, with 43% as singletons. Sequences were derived from PBMCs, sampled before TCRalphabeta/CD19-depleted stem cell transplant. These receptors were collected from a girl aged 2-10 years with aplastic anemia, due to receive a stem cell transplant. Both conserved end residues are part of each CDR3. A D gene is named only where the DNA matches it firmly. Some rows mark clone size as missing; the rest say once, few, many or name a class of expanded clone.

size | length | J | V | D | DNA | CDR3
. | 17 | TRBJ2-3 | TRBV28 | TRBD2 | TGTGCCAGCAGTTTATCGCGTCGGGGAGGGAGCACAGATACGCAGTATTTT | CASSLSRRGGSTDTQYF
many | 14 | TRBJ2-5 | TRBV20-1 | TRBD2 | TGCAGTGCTAGGGTAGCGGGAGGCCAAGAGACCCAGTACTTC | CSARVAGGQETQYF
few | 13 | TRBJ2-3 | TRBV6-5 | . | TGTGCCAGCAGTTACTCGATCACAGATACGCAGTATTTT | CASSYSITDTQYF
many | 17 | TRBJ2-6 | TRBV20-1 | TRBD1 | TGCAGTGCTAGACTCCCCGAAGGGGGCGCTGGGGCCAACGTCCTGACTTTC | CSARLPEGGAGANVLTF
. | 14 | TRBJ2-1 | TRBV20-1 | . | TGCAGTGCGAGACAACTAAGCTCCTACAATGAGCAGTTCTTC | CSARQLSSYNEQFF
once | 14 | TRBJ2-7 | TRBV7-2 | . | TGTGCCAGCAGGACGGTCCCCATGCTAGGGGAGCAGTACTTC | CASRTVPMLGEQYF
. | 10 | TRBJ1-4 | TRBV20-1 | . | TGCAGCGTCTCGGATGAAAAACTGTTTTTT | CSVSDEKLFF
. | 14 | TRBJ2-7 | TRBV5-6 | TRBD1 | TGTGCCAGCAGCTTGGTACAGGGGGCCAACGAGCAGTACTTC | CASSLVQGANEQYF
few | 15 | TRBJ2-1 | TRBV5-1 | TRBD2 | TGCGCCAGCAGACCCACTAGCGGCGCTAACAATGAGCAGTTCTTC | CASRPTSGANNEQFF
many | 15 | TRBJ2-5 | TRBV5-4 | . | TGTGCCAGCAGCCGGCTAGGCAAGGAGGAGGAGACCCAGTACTTC | CASSRLGKEEETQYF
. | 12 | TRBJ2-1 | TRBV7-9 | . | TGTGCCAGCAGCTTAGGGCACAGGGTGGAGATCTTC | CASSLGHRVEIF
many | 15 | TRBJ2-7 | TRBV7-9 | . | TGTGCCAGCAGCTTAGGATATTCCCAAACCTACGAGCAGTACTTC | CASSLGYSQTYEQYF
many | 12 | TRBJ2-1 | TRBV11-2 | . | TGTGCCAGCAGCTTAGATCGGAATGAGCAGTTCTTC | CASSLDRNEQFF
. | 13 | TRBJ2-5 | TRBV5-1 | . | TGCGCCAGCAGCTTGAGCCTCCAAGAGACCCAGTACTTC | CASSLSLQETQYF
many | 11 | TRBJ2-3 | TRBV12-3/TRBV12-4 | . | TGTGCCAGCACCCCCACAGATACGCAGTATTTT | CASTPTDTQYF
few | 15 | TRBJ2-1 | TRBV10-2 | . | TGCGCCAGCAGTGATGGGCTCGGATTTAACGATGAGCAGTTCTTC | CASSDGLGFNDEQFF
. | 13 | TRBJ1-1 | TRBV6-1 | TRBD1 | TGTGCCAGCAGTGAAAGGGGACAGGGCTCCGCTTTCTTT | CASSERGQGSAFF
. | 12 | TRBJ1-5 | TRBV20-1 | . | TGCAGTGCTGGACGACAGAATCAGCCCCAGCATTTT | CSAGRQNQPQHF
. | 15 | TRBJ2-1 | TRBV7-3 | TRBD2 | TGTGCCAGCAGCTCTCTAGCGGGGGCCGTTAATGAGCAGTTCTTC | CASSSLAGAVNEQFF
. | 15 | TRBJ1-1 | TRBV20-1 | . | TGCAGTGCTAGGGAATCGGGGGGCGCGAACACTGAAGCTTTCTTT | CSARESGGANTEAFF
few | 12 | TRBJ1-5 | TRBV19 | . | TGTGCCAGTAGCGGGGGGAATCAGCCCCAGCATTTT | CASSGGNQPQHF
many | 15 | TRBJ2-3 | TRBV6-1 | . | TGTGCCAGCAGTCGAGGGGGGGAGGGAACAGATACGCAGTATTTT | CASSRGGEGTDTQYF
. | 15 | TRBJ2-4 | TRBV28 | . | TGTGCCAGCAGGCACAGTCGGCCGGCCAAAAACATTCAGTACTTC | CASRHSRPAKNIQYF
few | 14 | TRBJ2-7 | TRBV20-1 | TRBD2 | TGCAGTGCTGGCACTAGCGGGAGATCCTACGAGCAGTACTTC | CSAGTSGRSYEQYF
. | 15 | TRBJ2-7 | TRBV7-2 | . | TGTGCCAGCAGCCCACACACCTTAGGCCACTACGAGCAGTACTTC | CASSPHTLGHYEQYF
. | 16 | TRBJ2-1 | TRBV5-1 | . | TGCGCCAGCAGCTTGAGTTCGGGAGCCCTCGGGGATGAGCAGTTCTTC | CASSLSSGALGDEQFF
. | 12 | TRBJ2-2 | TRBV20-1 | . | TGCAGTGCTAGATGGAACACCGGGGAGCTGTTTTTT | CSARWNTGELFF
many | 14 | TRBJ1-3 | TRBV5-1 | . | TGCGCCAGCAGACAACAGGGAACTGGAAACACCATATATTTT | CASRQQGTGNTIYF
many | 17 | TRBJ2-1 | TRBV10-3 | . | TGTGCCATCAGCGATACATTAAAAGTGGGACCAAGCAATGAGCAGTTCTTC | CAISDTLKVGPSNEQFF
many | 15 | TRBJ1-1 | TRBV5-1 | . | TGCGCCAGCAGCTTGGCCGCCAGGGGAACAACTGAAGCTTTCTTT | CASSLAARGTTEAFF
. | 18 | TRBJ2-2 | TRBV7-2 | TRBD1 | TGTGCCAGCAGCTTAGCGGGACAGGGGCTCTTAATGTCCGGGGAGCTGTTTTTT | CASSLAGQGLLMSGELFF
. | 15 | TRBJ2-5 | TRBV7-2 | . | TGTGCCAGCAGCTTACTCACAGCGGCCAAAGAGACCCAGTACTTC | CASSLLTAAKETQYF
many | 11 | TRBJ1-3 | TRBV29-1 | . | TGCAGCGTTGCGAGAGGAAACACCATATATTTT | CSVARGNTIYF
. | 12 | TRBJ1-1 | TRBV15 | . | TGTGCCACCAGCTTGATGAACACTGAAGCTTTCTTT | CATSLMNTEAFF
. | 14 | TRBJ2-7 | TRBV3-1 | . | TGTGCCAGCAGCCAAGGGGGCTCCCTGAACGAGCAGTACTTC | CASSQGGSLNEQYF
. | 15 | TRBJ1-1 | TRBV4-1 | . | TGCGCCAGCAGCGAAGACCCAACATTGAACACTGAAGCTTTCTTT | CASSEDPTLNTEAFF
. | 13 | TRBJ1-1 | TRBV29-1 | . | TGCAGCGTTCGGAAGCAGGGGAACACTGAAGCTTTCTTT | CSVRKQGNTEAFF
. | 15 | TRBJ2-6 | TRBV30 | TRBD1 | TGTGCAAGGGACAGGTCCACCTCTGGGGCCAACGTCCTGACTTTC | CARDRSTSGANVLTF
many | 15 | TRBJ2-7 | TRBV5-1 | TRBD2 | TGCGCCAGCAGCTTGGGCGGGGGAACCTCCTACGAGCAGTACTTC | CASSLGGGTSYEQYF
few | 15 | TRBJ2-7 | TRBV27 | . | TGTGCCAGCAGTTTGACAGGAGGGGGGACCTACGAGCAGTACTTC | CASSLTGGGTYEQYF
. | 23 | TRBJ2-3 | TRBV20-1 | . | TGCAGTGCTCGGCCTACAGGGGGCGGCTCGGGACTAGCACCCTTGGGCCGTACAGATACGCAGTATTTT | CSARPTGGGSGLAPLGRTDTQYF
. | 11 | TRBJ2-5 | TRBV12-3/TRBV12-4 | . | TGTGCCAGCAGTGTGCAGGGGACCCAGTACTTC | CASSVQGTQYF
few | 15 | TRBJ2-3 | TRBV7-8 | TRBD2 | TGTGCCAGCAGCTTAGATTCCTCGATCGCGGCGGGAGGGTATTTT | CASSLDSSIAAGGYF